The clone carrying this TCR beta chain was seen a few times. This sample was taken from a study of shared T cell receptors in the human thymus. The CDR3 sequence is 14 residues long. Germline CDR1 reads MNHNS; CDR2 reads SASEGT. Trimming took 6 bases from V and 3 from J, leaving 14 bases between them. The repertoire was sequenced with immunoSEQ multiplex PCR; TCRdb's copy has only in-frame clones and lacks some. Among 540,000 or so clones listed, approximately 80% were seen once. The same sample was also used in a study of human thymus T cells. That paper notes: Immunologically healthy infants in Finland undergoing congenital heart defect surgery were the donors. Thymus tissue for the work was resected from patients undergoing corrective heart surgery.

The sample was thymocytes. The chain combines TRBV6-1 with TRBJ1-2; no clear D gene. This sequence originates from a boy less than two years old with a congenital heart defect. CDR3 nucleotides: TGTGCCAGCAGGGGCCGGGAATTCGACTATGGCTACACCTTC. Translated: CASRGREFDYGYTF.